Here is one TCR beta chain with its context. The CDR3 totals 14 residues. The germline CDR1 and CDR2 sequences are MNHEY and SMNVEV (reference sequence). V shed 5 bases and J shed 7 bases, with 14 bases lying between them. Data came from immunoSEQ multiplex PCR; TCRdb stores just in-frame clones and leaves some out. The repertoire includes some 170,000 clones, 90% to 95% of them detected once, and around 15% sits in the top ten. The data originate from a study of control samples from healthy donors and cancer patients. The chain has TRBV27 and TRBJ1-4; maybe TRBD1 (6 bases). What was sequenced was PBMCs. This TCR derives from a man between 60 and 70 years old with colorectal cancer. CDR3 in amino acids: CASSLQGDGEKLFF. The CDR3 DNA reads as TGTGCCAGCAGTCTACAGGGTGACGGTGAAAAACTGTTTTTT.